A selection of T cell receptor beta chains follows, all from one sample in a study of blood T cell repertoires in COVID-19. Clones were sequenced by immunoSEQ multiplex PCR, and TCRdb holds only the in-frame ones, with some missing. The sample shows under 250,000 clones, about 92% of them seen only once. The sample was peripheral blood. These receptors were taken from a man younger than 45 with acute or convalescent COVID-19. Each CDR3 is given without its conserved first and last residue. Fields, in order: V gene, J gene, CDR3 protein.

v_gene: TRBV5-4; j_gene: TRBJ1-1; CDR3aa: ASSLGGTALTEAF
v_gene: TRBV4-1; j_gene: TRBJ1-4; CDR3aa: ASSQDGYEQGGTNEKLF
v_gene: TRBV18; j_gene: TRBJ2-7; CDR3aa: ASSPRIRVLYEQY
v_gene: TRBV10-1; j_gene: TRBJ1-1; CDR3aa: ASSESGQGAEAF
v_gene: TRBV5-4; j_gene: TRBJ2-5; CDR3aa: ASSFPGGSETQY
v_gene: TRBV9; j_gene: TRBJ2-1; CDR3aa: ASSVRSGGINEQF
v_gene: TRBV7-8; j_gene: TRBJ2-7; CDR3aa: ASSRIGGSHSEQY
v_gene: TRBV9; j_gene: TRBJ2-1; CDR3aa: ASSVALNEQF
v_gene: TRBV7-9; j_gene: TRBJ1-2; CDR3aa: ASSFAKTGGHNGYT
v_gene: TRBV7-9; j_gene: TRBJ2-7; CDR3aa: ASSHQLAGGPHDMREQY
v_gene: TRBV28; j_gene: TRBJ2-7; CDR3aa: ASSKRGNYEQY
v_gene: TRBV27; j_gene: TRBJ2-7; CDR3aa: ASSSTAIYEQY
v_gene: TRBV11-2; j_gene: TRBJ2-3; CDR3aa: ASSYGTSGGGTDTQY
v_gene: TRBV9; j_gene: TRBJ1-6; CDR3aa: ASSVKQDNSPLH
v_gene: TRBV11-3; j_gene: TRBJ2-3; CDR3aa: ASSLDRDRGSSTDTQY
v_gene: TRBV25-1; j_gene: TRBJ2-1; CDR3aa: ASSESRVAGINEQF
v_gene: TRBV5-1; j_gene: TRBJ1-1; CDR3aa: ASMTGGGGVNTEAF
v_gene: TRBV5-1; j_gene: TRBJ1-4; CDR3aa: ASTPGQGGEKLF
v_gene: TRBV9; j_gene: TRBJ1-2; CDR3aa: ASSPWVEDYGYT
v_gene: TRBV28; j_gene: TRBJ2-2; CDR3aa: ASTVLPGELF
v_gene: TRBV19; j_gene: TRBJ1-1; CDR3aa: ASSSPSGRQLNTEAF
v_gene: TRBV5-6; j_gene: TRBJ2-7; CDR3aa: ASSLWSGINYEQY
v_gene: TRBV18; j_gene: TRBJ2-7; CDR3aa: ASSLVAGGGDEQY
v_gene: TRBV7-9; j_gene: TRBJ2-3; CDR3aa: ASSTGISTDTQY
v_gene: TRBV30; j_gene: TRBJ1-1; CDR3aa: AWTPGTVAF
v_gene: TRBV18; j_gene: TRBJ1-5; CDR3aa: ASSPQGGRTYAGGQPQH
v_gene: TRBV7-2; j_gene: TRBJ2-1; CDR3aa: ASSLDERGFSYNEQF
v_gene: TRBV4-2; j_gene: TRBJ2-2; CDR3aa: ASSHAPTGGNTGELF
v_gene: TRBV30; j_gene: TRBJ1-2; CDR3aa: AWSPRGQPVNYGYT
v_gene: TRBV18; j_gene: TRBJ2-2; CDR3aa: ASSGGGANTGELF
v_gene: TRBV6-5; j_gene: TRBJ1-6; CDR3aa: ASSYSPGGSRSPLH
v_gene: TRBV6-5; j_gene: TRBJ1-6; CDR3aa: ASSYSPSVNSPLH
v_gene: TRBV5-1; j_gene: TRBJ2-2; CDR3aa: ASSLSASPNTGELF
v_gene: TRBV4-2; j_gene: TRBJ2-1; CDR3aa: ASSHHSGTNNEQF
v_gene: TRBV25-1; j_gene: TRBJ2-5; CDR3aa: ASSEPAAGETQY
v_gene: TRBV10-3; j_gene: TRBJ2-1; CDR3aa: AISESVGRGTYNEQF
v_gene: TRBV5-1; j_gene: TRBJ1-2; CDR3aa: ASSEPLGQAFSNYGYT
v_gene: TRBV27; j_gene: TRBJ2-5; CDR3aa: ATQVDGRYQETQY
v_gene: TRBV7-2; j_gene: TRBJ2-1; CDR3aa: AILSSAVSYNEQF
v_gene: TRBV6-5; j_gene: TRBJ1-1; CDR3aa: ASSYGGAWTEAF
v_gene: TRBV5-5; j_gene: TRBJ2-3; CDR3aa: ASSRGDGGRGVTDTQY
v_gene: TRBV3-1/TRBV3-2; j_gene: TRBJ2-7; CDR3aa: ASSHSPSYEQY
v_gene: TRBV7-2; j_gene: TRBJ1-1; CDR3aa: ASSLGQGYTEAF
v_gene: TRBV5-8; j_gene: TRBJ2-5; CDR3aa: ASSKHGRKETQY
v_gene: TRBV7-9; j_gene: TRBJ2-7; CDR3aa: ASSAPGQGFDEQY
v_gene: TRBV5-1; j_gene: TRBJ2-7; CDR3aa: ASSSPAGWSSYEQY
v_gene: TRBV5-1; j_gene: TRBJ2-7; CDR3aa: ANPRTSGRTYEQY
v_gene: TRBV28; j_gene: TRBJ1-3; CDR3aa: ASSSTGWRGNTIY
v_gene: TRBV18; j_gene: TRBJ1-2; CDR3aa: ASSPGQGNYGYT
v_gene: TRBV11-3; j_gene: TRBJ2-7; CDR3aa: ASSARPGGEQY
v_gene: TRBV6-5; j_gene: TRBJ2-7; CDR3aa: AGARSGADYEQY
v_gene: TRBV7-2; j_gene: TRBJ2-5; CDR3aa: ASSPPGSRSVETQY
v_gene: TRBV18; j_gene: TRBJ1-2; CDR3aa: ASSPGTPYNYGYT
v_gene: TRBV2; j_gene: TRBJ1-3; CDR3aa: ASSGGRRNSGNTIY